The clone carrying this T cell receptor (beta chain) is a singleton in its sample. V lost 2 bases and J 1 base, leaving 15 bases between the germline ends. The V gene's germline CDR1 is SNHLY and CDR2 FYNNEI. The CDR3 totals 16 residues. The entry originates in a study of blood T cell repertoires in COVID-19. Study as a whole: PBMCs, B-cell-depleted T cells, or T cells were the source of the cDNA or gDNA that made up the material.

TCRdb's copy holds only in-frame clones and misses some; the assay was immunoSEQ multiplex PCR. This table has fewer than 200,000 clones, 80% to 90% appearing once. This sequence originates from a woman in her fifties or sixties who had recovered from COVID-19. The sample comprised peripheral blood. This chain joins TRBV2 and TRBJ2-7, with D possibly matching TRBD1 (6 bases). CDR3 sequence (DNA): TGTGCCAGCAGTGAATCACCAAGGACAGCTTCCTACGAGCAGTACTTC. Translating it yields CASSESPRTASYEQYF.